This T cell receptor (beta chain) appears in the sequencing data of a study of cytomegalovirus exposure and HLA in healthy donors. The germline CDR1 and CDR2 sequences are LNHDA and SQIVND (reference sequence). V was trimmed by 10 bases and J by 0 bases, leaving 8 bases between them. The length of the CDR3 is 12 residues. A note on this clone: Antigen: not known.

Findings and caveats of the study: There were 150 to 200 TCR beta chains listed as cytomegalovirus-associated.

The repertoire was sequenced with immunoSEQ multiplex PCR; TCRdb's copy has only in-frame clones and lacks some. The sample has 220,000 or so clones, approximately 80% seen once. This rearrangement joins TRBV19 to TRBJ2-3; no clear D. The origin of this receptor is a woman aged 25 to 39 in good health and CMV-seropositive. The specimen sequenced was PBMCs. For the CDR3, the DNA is TGTGCCACAGGAGTTAGCACAGATACGCAGTATTTT. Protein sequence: CATGVSTDTQYF.